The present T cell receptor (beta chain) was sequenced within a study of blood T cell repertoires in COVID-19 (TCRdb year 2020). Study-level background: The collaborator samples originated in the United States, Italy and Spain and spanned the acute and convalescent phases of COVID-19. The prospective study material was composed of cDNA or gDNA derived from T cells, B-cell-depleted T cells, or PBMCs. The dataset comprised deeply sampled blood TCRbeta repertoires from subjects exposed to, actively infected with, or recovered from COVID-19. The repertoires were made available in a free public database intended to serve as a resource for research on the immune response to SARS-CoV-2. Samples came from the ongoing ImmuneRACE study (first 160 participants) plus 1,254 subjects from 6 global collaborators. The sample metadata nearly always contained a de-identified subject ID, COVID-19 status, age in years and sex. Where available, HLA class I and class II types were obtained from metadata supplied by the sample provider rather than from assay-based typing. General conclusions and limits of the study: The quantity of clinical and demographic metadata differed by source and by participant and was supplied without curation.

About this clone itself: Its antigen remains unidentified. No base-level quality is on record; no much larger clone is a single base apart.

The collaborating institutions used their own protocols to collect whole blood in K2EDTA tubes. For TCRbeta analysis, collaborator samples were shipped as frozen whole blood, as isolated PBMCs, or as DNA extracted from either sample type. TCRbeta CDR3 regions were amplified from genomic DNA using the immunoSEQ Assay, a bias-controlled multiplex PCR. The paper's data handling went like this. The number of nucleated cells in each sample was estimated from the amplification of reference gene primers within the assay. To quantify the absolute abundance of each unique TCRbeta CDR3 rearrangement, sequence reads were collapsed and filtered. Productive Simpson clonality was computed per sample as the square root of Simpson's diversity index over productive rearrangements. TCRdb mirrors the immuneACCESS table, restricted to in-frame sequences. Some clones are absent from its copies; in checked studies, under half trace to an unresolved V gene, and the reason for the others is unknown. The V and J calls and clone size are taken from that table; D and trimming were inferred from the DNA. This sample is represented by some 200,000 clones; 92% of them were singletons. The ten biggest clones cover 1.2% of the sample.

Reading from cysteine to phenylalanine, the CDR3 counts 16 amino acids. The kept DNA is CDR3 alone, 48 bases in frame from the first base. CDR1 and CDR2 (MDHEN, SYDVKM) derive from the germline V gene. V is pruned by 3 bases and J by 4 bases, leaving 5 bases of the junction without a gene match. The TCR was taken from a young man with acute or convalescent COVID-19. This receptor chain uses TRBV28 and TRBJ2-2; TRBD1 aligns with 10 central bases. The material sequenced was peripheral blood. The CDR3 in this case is CASSFGDRGRTGELFF. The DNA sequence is TGTGCCAGCAGTTTTGGCGACAGGGGGCGCACCGGGGAGCTGTTTTTT.